This paragraph covers one TCR beta chain sequence. Repertoires were generated with immunoSEQ multiplex PCR, while TCRdb's copy carries only in-frame clones and drops some. The data hold under 150,000 clones, with around nine tenths observed a single time. The data are from a study of blood T cell repertoires in COVID-19. The overall study: Spain, Italy and the United States supplied samples that represented acute and convalescent COVID-19. In each case, the material was cDNA or gDNA derived from T cells, B-cell-depleted T cells, or PBMCs.

Germline CDR1 DFQATT, CDR2 SNEGSKA (reference sequence). With 3 bases removed from V and 0 bases from J, the gap between germline ends came to 5 bases. This CDR3 is 13 amino acids long. The rearrangement links TRBV20-1 to TRBJ2-2, with D unclear. The sample taken for sequencing was peripheral blood. This clonotype was sampled from a woman aged 40 to 50 with acute or convalescent COVID-19. CDR3 protein: CSASLPNTGELFF. As DNA, the CDR3 is TGCAGTGCTAGTCTCCCGAACACCGGGGAGCTGTTTTTT.